This record concerns one T cell receptor beta chain sequence. The data are from a study of blood T cell repertoires in COVID-19. Here immunoSEQ multiplex PCR was the method, and the copy in TCRdb shows in-frame clones only, minus some. The table lists more than 200,000 clones, around 84% of them singletons. With 0 bases clipped from V and 7 bases from J, the junction kept 9 bases outside the gene matches. The CDR3 runs 16 residues. CDR1 is SEHNR and CDR2 is FQNEAQ in the germline V gene (reference sequence). This clonotype was obtained from an older woman with COVID-19, enrolled during active disease. V is TRBV7-9 and J is TRBJ2-4; TRBD2 matches at 7 bases. Sample: peripheral blood. CDR3 residues: CASSLAVGGKRNIQYF. The CDR3 coding sequence is TGTGCCAGCAGCTTAGCGGTGGGGGGGAAGAGGAACATTCAGTACTTC.